The 21 T cell receptor beta chains below were found in one sample sequenced in a study of beta chain features in type 1 diabetes. Sequencing targeted expressed TCRB transcripts, as all isolated RNA had been reverse transcribed. Method: immunoSEQ multiplex PCR; TCRdb's copy keeps in-frame clones and lacks some. The repertoire holds 860,000 or so clones, with 15% to 20% as singletons. The material sequenced was naive CD4+ T cells from blood. The origin of the receptors is a woman younger than 30 in good health.

The chain employs TRBV6-5 and TRBJ2-7; D is ambiguous. This CDR3 contains 15 residues. Germline V gene lookup returns CDR1 MNHEY and CDR2 SVGAGI. V shed 0 bases and J shed 0 bases, with 9 bases lying between them. CDR3 sequence: CASSYSSLSSYEQYF. The CDR3 region has the DNA TGTGCCAGCAGTTACTCGTCACTAAGCTCCTACGAGCAGTACTTC.

The genes are TRBV7-3 and TRBJ1-2; D is unresolved. Germline lookup yields CDR1 SGHTA and CDR2 FQGTGA. V gave up 2 bases and J gave up 8 bases, with 9 bases separating them. CDR3 size: 12 residues. CDR3 sequence (DNA): TGTGCCAGCAGCTTAGCCAACACCGGCTACACCTTC. This encodes CASSLANTGYTF.

This clone was seen only a few times. The V gene is TRBV19, the J gene TRBJ2-5, with D possibly being TRBD1 (5 bases). Germline loops: CDR1 LNHDA, CDR2 SQIVND (reference sequence). The CDR3 contains 12 residues. Trimming cost V 11 bases and J 5 bases, with 15 bases left between them. The CDR3 is CAQHGADETQYF. The CDR3 DNA reads as TGTGCCCAGCATGGGGCGGATGAGACCCAGTACTTC.

V and J are TRBV15 and TRBJ1-2, with D possibly matching TRBD1 (6 bases). Trimming shortened V by 5 bases and J by 6 bases, and 28 bases separated the two germline ends. Germline values: CDR1 LNHNV, CDR2 YYDKDF (reference sequence). The CDR3 runs 18 residues. The CDR3 protein is CATSGGQLSQIPWDGYTF. CDR3 nucleotides: TGTGCCACCAGCGGTGGACAGTTATCCCAAATTCCGTGGGATGGCTACACCTTC.

The chain has TRBV7-2 and TRBJ2-1, with TRBD1 as a possible D gene (6 bases). The CDR3 loop spans 14 amino acids. Germline V gives CDR1 SGHTA, CDR2 FQGNSA. V was trimmed by 5 bases and J by 3 bases, leaving 11 bases between them. CDR3 region: CASSPRDNYNEQFF. The CDR3, as DNA: TGTGCCAGCAGCCCTCGGGACAACTACAATGAGCAGTTCTTC.

The genes are TRBV7-8 and TRBJ2-7; 7 nucleotides align to TRBD2. Germline V gene data show CDR1 as SGHVS and CDR2 as FQNEAQ. The CDR3 consists of 15 residues. V shed 5 bases, J shed 4 bases, and the junction held 11 bases outside the gene matches. This CDR3 is CASSRAFGSGYEQYF. CDR3 nucleotide sequence: TGTGCCAGCAGCCGGGCATTTGGTAGCGGGTACGAGCAGTACTTC.

V is TRBV7-2 and J is TRBJ1-1; unclear D gene. V was trimmed by 5 bases and J by 4 bases, leaving 17 bases between them. This CDR3 region has 15 residues. The germline gives CDR1 SGHTA, CDR2 FQGNSA. CDR3 loop: CASSQELRGRTEAFF. In nucleotides, the CDR3 is TGTGCCAGCAGCCAAGAGTTACGTGGTCGCACTGAAGCTTTCTTT.

The rearrangement joins TRBV7-6 to TRBJ2-7; the match to TRBD1 covers 8 bases. Germline V gene sequence: CDR1 SGHVS, CDR2 FNYEAQ. V lost 5 bases and J lost 2; bases outside the gene matches: 8. The CDR3 has 15 amino acids. The CDR3 nucleotides are TGTGCCAGCAGCCGGAGACCGGGACAGGCCTACGAGCAGTACTTC. Its translation is CASSRRPGQAYEQYF.

The chain uses TRBV5-4 and TRBJ2-5; D remains unclear. V lost 1 base and J 2 bases, leaving 12 bases between the germline ends. The CDR3 sequence is 15 residues long. The germline V gene encodes CDR1 SGHNT and CDR2 YYREEE (reference sequence). DNA for the CDR3: TGTGCCAGCAGCTTGACAATGAACAAACAAGAGACCCAGTACTTC. Translating it yields CASSLTMNKQETQYF.

The rearrangement links TRBV15 to TRBJ1-2; a weak D match, TRBD1 (6 bases). The CDR3 length is 16 residues. V lost 0 bases to trimming and J lost 0 bases, with 11 bases between them. Germline V lookup: CDR1 LNHNV, CDR2 YYDKDF (reference sequence). CDR3 nucleotides: TGTGCCACCAGCAGAGACAAGGACAGCACTAACTATGGCTACACCTTC. Its protein product is CATSRDKDSTNYGYTF. The full variable domain, its missing parts supplied by reference TRBV15 and TRBJ1-2, is DAMVIQNPRYQVTQFGKPVTLSCSQTLNHNVMYWYQQKSSQAPKLLFHYYDKDFNNEADTPDNFQSRRPNTSFCFLDIRSPGLGDTAMYLCATSRDKDSTNYGYTFGSGTRLTVV.

The rearrangement joins TRBV7-6 to TRBJ2-7, with D perhaps TRBD2 (5 bases). Germline CDR1 is SGHVS and CDR2 is FNYEAQ. The CDR3 covers 20 residues. The V and J ends lost 5 bases and 1 base respectively, with 30 bases between them. CDR3 region: CASSTNGGLLGSGNSYEQYF. CDR3 nucleotide sequence: TGTGCCAGCAGCACAAATGGAGGCCTATTGGGCTCGGGAAATTCCTACGAGCAGTACTTC.

J is TRBJ2-3 and V is TRBV6-5, with 8 bases matching TRBD1. Germline V CDR1 and CDR2: MNHEY, SVGAGI. CDR3 length: 14 residues. V lost 6 bases and J lost 0; bases outside the gene matches: 2. CDR3 sequence reads: CASRRDRSTDTQYF. CDR3 nucleotide sequence: TGTGCCAGCAGGCGGGACAGGAGCACAGATACGCAGTATTTT.

This clone was counted between two and nine times. The CDR3 bases are TGTGCCAGCAGTGTCACAGGAGGAGGCTACACCTTC. Encoded protein: CASSVTGGGYTF. The chain couples TRBV2 to TRBJ1-2; possibly TRBD1 for D (5 bases). The ends were cut back, 4 bases at V and 8 bases at J, with 11 bases in the middle. The germline V gene has CDR1 SNHLY and CDR2 FYNNEI. The CDR3 extends over 12 amino acids.

This clone has only a few counts. The genes are TRBV6-5 and TRBJ2-2; D gene unclear. V was trimmed by 1 base and J by 2 bases, leaving 11 bases between them. CDR3 length: 16 amino acids. Germline-derived CDR1 and CDR2 are MNHEY and SVGAGI. The chain's CDR3 is CASSYFPALNTGELFF. Here the CDR3 DNA reads TGTGCCAGCAGTTACTTCCCGGCCCTTAACACCGGGGAGCTGTTTTTT.

CDR3 DNA sequence: TGTGCCAGCAGCGTAGAAGAGAGCGGGAGGGCCTACAATGAGCAGTTCTTC. Protein product: CASSVEESGRAYNEQFF. The V and J genes are TRBV9 and TRBJ2-1; 10 nucleotides line up with TRBD2. From germline, CDR1 is SGDLS and CDR2 YYNGEE. Unmatched junction bases numbered 5, after V lost 0 bases and J lost 2 bases. CDR3 size: 17 residues. The variable domain in full, completed from reference TRBV9 and TRBJ2-1, reads DSGVTQTPKHLITATGQRVTLRCSPRSGDLSVYWYQQSLDQGLQFLIQYYNGEERAKGNILERFSAQQFPDLHSELNLSSLELGDSALYFCASSVEESGRAYNEQFFGPGTRLTVL.

The chain couples TRBV15 to TRBJ2-7, with TRBD2 identical over 13 bases. Germline CDR1 and CDR2: LNHNV and YYDKDF (reference sequence). With 0 bases clipped from V and 2 bases from J, the junction kept 4 bases outside the gene matches. This CDR3 has 17 amino acids. The chain's CDR3 is CATSREGLAGPTYEQYF. The CDR3 nucleotides are TGTGCCACCAGCAGAGAGGGACTAGCGGGGCCCACCTACGAGCAGTACTTC. Combining the CDR3 with reference TRBV15 and TRBJ2-7 gives the whole variable domain DAMVIQNPRYQVTQFGKPVTLSCSQTLNHNVMYWYQQKSSQAPKLLFHYYDKDFNNEADTPDNFQSRRPNTSFCFLDIRSPGLGDTAMYLCATSREGLAGPTYEQYFGPGTRLTVT.

This clone was recorded a few times. In this CDR3 the conserved last residue, phenylalanine or tryptophan, is missing, so a read error is likely. It is unclear where the CDR3 begins or ends on the DNA, so no DNA is shown, and the CDR3 is as TCRdb lists it. The V gene is TRBV15, the J gene TRBJ2-7; the table's D gene call, TRBD2, was not cross checked with the DNA. Germline V gene sequence: CDR1 LNHNV, CDR2 YYDKDF (reference sequence). The CDR3 adds up to 8 amino acids, both ends counted. CDR3 residues: CATTSGGI.

This clone occurred a few times. The chain uses TRBV20-1 and TRBJ2-1; D is unclear. Trimming left V 3 bases short and J 11 bases short, with 11 bases between. CDR3 length: 11 residues. The germline gives CDR1 DFQATT, CDR2 SNEGSKA (reference sequence). This CDR3 is CSASEFIQQFF. The DNA of the CDR3 is TGCAGTGCTAGTGAGTTTATACAGCAGTTCTTC.

This clone has a handful of counts. The chain combines TRBV4-1 with TRBJ1-1; 8 bases fit TRBD1. CDR3 length equals 18 residues. Germline lookup yields CDR1 MGHRA and CDR2 YSYEKL. V lost 4 bases and J lost 1; bases outside the gene matches: 14. The CDR3 coding sequence is TGCGCCAGCAGCCCTTACCCCCCTCAGGGGGCGCGGAACACTGAAGCTTTCTTT. Amino acids: CASSPYPPQGARNTEAFF.

In its sample, this clone was seen a few times. The chain recombines TRBV7-2 with TRBJ2-3; TRBD1 agrees at 7 bases. This CDR3 has 12 residues. V gave up 4 bases and J gave up 6 bases; unmatched junction bases: 1. CDR1 and CDR2 from the germline V gene are SGHTA and FQGNSA. CDR3 sequence reads: CASSSTGDTQYF. As DNA, the CDR3 is TGTGCCAGCAGCTCGACAGGGGATACGCAGTATTTT.

This clone has more than one count but fewer than ten. The rearrangement links TRBV9 to TRBJ2-7; D is undetermined. CDR3 length equals 14 residues. V was cut by 4 bases and J by 2 bases, with 13 bases left in between. The germline V gene has CDR1 SGDLS and CDR2 YYNGEE. CDR3 sequence (DNA): TGTGCCAGCAGCTGGTCGGCTGGGCCCTACGAGCAGTACTTC. Protein: CASSWSAGPYEQYF.